The clone carrying this T cell receptor (beta chain) was counted only a few times. Additional DNA sequences in this sample encode the identical CDR3. This sample is drawn from a study of T cell clones after liver transplantation. Study information: Pre-transplant mixed lymphocyte reactions yielded third-party-reactive TCRbeta sequences as comparators for graft-donor-reactive sequences. Standard immunosuppression, with no induction, continued until 12-24 months after transplant.

Germline V gene sequence: CDR1 MNHNS, CDR2 SASEGT. The CDR3 has 15 residues. The V and J ends lost 3 bases and 4 bases, in that order; junction bases with no gene match: 0. The method was immunoSEQ multiplex PCR; TCRdb's version includes in-frame clones alone and lacks a portion of them. Of tens of thousands of clones in the sample, nearly 80% were seen once. Unstimulated PBMCs were sorted into CD3+CD4+ and CD3+CD8+ populations. The TCR originated in a human patient who received a liver transplant. Some T cells may be provided by the graft donor. The sample here was CD8+ T cells from blood, taken around 4.5 years after liver transplant. The genes are TRBV6-1 and TRBJ2-3; 14 bases are shared with TRBD2. The CDR3 region is CASSETSGGADTQYF. CDR3 nucleotide sequence: TGTGCCAGCAGTGAGACTAGCGGGGGGGCAGATACGCAGTATTTT.